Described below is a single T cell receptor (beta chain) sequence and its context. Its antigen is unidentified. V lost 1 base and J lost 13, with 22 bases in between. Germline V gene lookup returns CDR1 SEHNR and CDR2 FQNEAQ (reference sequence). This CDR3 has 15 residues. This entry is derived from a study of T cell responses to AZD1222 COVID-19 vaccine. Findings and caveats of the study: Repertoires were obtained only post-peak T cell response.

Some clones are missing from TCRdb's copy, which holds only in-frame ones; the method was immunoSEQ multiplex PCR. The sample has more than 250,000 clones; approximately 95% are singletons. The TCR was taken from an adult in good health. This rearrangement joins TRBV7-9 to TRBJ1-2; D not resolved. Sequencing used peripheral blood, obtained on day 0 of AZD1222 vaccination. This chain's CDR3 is CASSLEAPPGPRLTF. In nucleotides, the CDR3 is TGTGCCAGCAGCTTAGAGGCACCCCCGGGCCCACGTCTCACCTTC.